This T cell receptor beta chain was captured in a study of monozygotic twins with inflammatory bowel disease. Notes on the study in general: Separate T cell subtypes could not be resolved from one another. Repertoire similarity was not found to differ between concordant and discordant twins, possibly from limited power.

On this clonotype itself: The target antigen is unknown.

The CDR3 is 15 residues long. Per germline, CDR1 SGHTA and CDR2 FQGNSA. TCRdb processed the 5' RACE reads again and assigns one entry to each CDR3 protein, with no DNA. The sample is made up of about 110,000 distinct CDR3 sequences, and the top ten hold 9.5% to 15% of it. The sequenced sample consisted of blood. The receptor was isolated from a human donor with ulcerative colitis or Crohn's disease, or a healthy co-twin of an affected twin (not recorded which). The chain links TRBV7-2 to TRBJ2-5; absent DNA, TCRdb's TRBD1 call cannot be checked. CDR3 residues: CASSAGAGVGETQYF. Full variable domain (missing parts from reference TRBV7-2 and TRBJ2-5): GAGVSQSPSNKVTEKGKDVELRCDPISGHTALYWYRQSLGQGLEFLIYFQGNSAPDKSGLPSDRFSAERTGGSVSTLTIQRTQQEDSAVYLCASSAGAGVGETQYFGPGTRLLVL.